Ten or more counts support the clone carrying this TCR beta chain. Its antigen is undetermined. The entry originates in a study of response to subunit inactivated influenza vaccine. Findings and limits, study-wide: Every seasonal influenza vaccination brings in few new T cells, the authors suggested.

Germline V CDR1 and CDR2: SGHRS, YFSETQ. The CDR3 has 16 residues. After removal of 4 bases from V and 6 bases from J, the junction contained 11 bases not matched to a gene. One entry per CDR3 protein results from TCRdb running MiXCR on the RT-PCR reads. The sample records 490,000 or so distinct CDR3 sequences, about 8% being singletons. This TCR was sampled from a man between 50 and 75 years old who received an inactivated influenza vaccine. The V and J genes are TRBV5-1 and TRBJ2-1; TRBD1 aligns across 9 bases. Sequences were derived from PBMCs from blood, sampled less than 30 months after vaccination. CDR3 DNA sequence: TGCGCCAGCAGCCCGCAACCGGACAGGGGCCGCAATGAGCAGTTCTTC. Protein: CASSPQPDRGRNEQFF.